This T cell receptor beta chain was observed in a study of blood T cell repertoires in COVID-19. This clone was detected only once. Other DNA variants within this sample encode the same CDR3. Measured with immunoSEQ multiplex PCR; TCRdb has only the in-frame clones, and not every one. The table includes 100,000 or so clones, approximately 80% detected once. Germline V lookup: CDR1 SGHRS, CDR2 YFSETQ. The CDR3 loop spans 14 amino acids. Deletions cut 0 bases from V and 2 bases from J, with 9 bases between. The TCR comes from a man between 65 and 85 years old with active or convalescent COVID-19. The rearrangement joins TRBV5-1 to TRBJ2-7; perhaps TRBD1 as D (5 bases). Sequenced sample: peripheral blood. As DNA, the CDR3 is TGCGCCAGCAGCTTGGAGGGGCGTGCCTACGAGCAGTACTTC. It is translated as CASSLEGRAYEQYF.